This TCR beta chain comes out of a study of blood T cell repertoires in COVID-19. About the research overall: T cells, B-cell-depleted T cells, or PBMCs provided the cDNA or gDNA that served as material.

Those enrolled in Seattle joined during active infection and were followed longitudinally afterward. Produced via immunoSEQ multiplex PCR; TCRdb's table is partial and in-frame only. The sample includes about 400,000 clones, 65% to 90% of them seen just once. The sequence came from a woman aged 60-70 years with COVID-19, enrolled during active disease. The source material was peripheral blood.

CDR3 loop: CASSGSGGFSYEQYF. CDR3 bases: TGTGCCAGCAGTGGTAGCGGGGGTTTCTCCTACGAGCAGTACTTC. The J gene is TRBJ2-7, the V gene TRBV2; 9 bases fit TRBD2. The J segment lost 0 bases and the V segment lost 4 bases, leaving 4 bases of the junction unmatched. This CDR3 is built from 15 residues. CDR1 and CDR2 from the germline V gene are SNHLY and FYNNEI.